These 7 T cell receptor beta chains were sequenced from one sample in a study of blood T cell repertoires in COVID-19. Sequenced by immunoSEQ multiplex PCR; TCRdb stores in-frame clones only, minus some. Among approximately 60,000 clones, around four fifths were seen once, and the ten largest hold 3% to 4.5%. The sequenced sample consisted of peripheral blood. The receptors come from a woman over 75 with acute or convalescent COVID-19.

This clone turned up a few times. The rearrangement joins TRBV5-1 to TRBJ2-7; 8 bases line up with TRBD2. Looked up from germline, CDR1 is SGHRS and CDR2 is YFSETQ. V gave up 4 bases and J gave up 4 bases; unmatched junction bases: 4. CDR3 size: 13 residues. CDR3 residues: CASSPGGVYEQYF. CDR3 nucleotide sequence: TGCGCCAGCAGCCCCGGGGGGGTTTACGAGCAGTACTTC. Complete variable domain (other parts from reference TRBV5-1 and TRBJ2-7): KAGVTQTPRYLIKTRGQQVTLSCSPISGHRSVSWYQQTPGQGLQFLFEYFSETQRNKGNFPGRFSGRQFSNSRSEMNVSTLELGDSALYLCASSPGGVYEQYFGPGTRLTVT.

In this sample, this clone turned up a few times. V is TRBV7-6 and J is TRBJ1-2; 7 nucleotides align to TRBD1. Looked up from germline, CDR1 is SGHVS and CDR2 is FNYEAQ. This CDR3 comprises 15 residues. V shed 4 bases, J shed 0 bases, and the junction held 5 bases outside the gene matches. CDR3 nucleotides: TGTGCCAGCAGCTCAGGGACAGCCGCTAACTATGGCTACACCTTC. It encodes CASSSGTAANYGYTF.

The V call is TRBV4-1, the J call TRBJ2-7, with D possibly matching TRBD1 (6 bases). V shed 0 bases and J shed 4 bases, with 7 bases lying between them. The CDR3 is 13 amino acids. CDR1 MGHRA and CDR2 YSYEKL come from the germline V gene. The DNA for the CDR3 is TGCGCCAGCAGCCAAGACAGGGGTTACGAGCAGTACTTC. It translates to CASSQDRGYEQYF.

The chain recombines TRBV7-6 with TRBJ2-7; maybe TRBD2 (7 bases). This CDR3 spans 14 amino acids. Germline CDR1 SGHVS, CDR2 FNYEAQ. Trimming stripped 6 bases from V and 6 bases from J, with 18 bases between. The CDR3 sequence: CASSYWTGGGEQYF. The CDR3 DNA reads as TGTGCCAGCAGTTACTGGACGGGGGGCGGCGAGCAGTACTTC.

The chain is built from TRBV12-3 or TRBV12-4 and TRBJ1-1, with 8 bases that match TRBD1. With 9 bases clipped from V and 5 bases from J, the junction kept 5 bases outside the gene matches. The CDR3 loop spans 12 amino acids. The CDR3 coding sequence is TGTGCCAGTCAGGGGGCGTTTACTGAAGCTTTCTTT. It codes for CASQGAFTEAFF.

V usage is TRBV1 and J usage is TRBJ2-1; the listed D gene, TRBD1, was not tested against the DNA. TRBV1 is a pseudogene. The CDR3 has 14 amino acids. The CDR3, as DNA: TGCACCAGCAACCCGCAGGGGGAAAACTATGAGCAGTTCTTC. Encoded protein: CTSNPQGENYEQFF.

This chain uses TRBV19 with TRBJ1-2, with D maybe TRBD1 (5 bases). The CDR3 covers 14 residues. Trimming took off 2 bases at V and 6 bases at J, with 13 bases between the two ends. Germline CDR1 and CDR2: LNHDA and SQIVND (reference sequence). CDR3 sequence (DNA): TGTGCCAGTAGTATAAGACAGAGAACTAATGGCTACACCTTC. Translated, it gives CASSIRQRTNGYTF.